This T cell receptor beta chain was observed in a study of shared clonotypes between healthy human individuals. V was clipped by 8 bases and J by 2 bases, with 6 bases between them. This CDR3 is built from 11 residues. Germline lookup yields CDR1 MGHRA and CDR2 YSYEKL. CD45RO-negative cells were positively selected for CCR7, leaving out terminally differentiated effector memory CD45RA+ cells. As regards this clone: Within the sample, other DNA sequences also encode this same CDR3.

TCRdb's table, derived via immunoSEQ multiplex PCR, lists solely in-frame clones and lacks some. The sample has roughly 2.1 million clones, more than 85% seen once; the top ten hold 1.5% to 2%. The chain combines TRBV4-1 with TRBJ2-5; D may be TRBD2 (5 bases). Sequencing was done on a sample of naive CD8+ T cells from PBMCs. The TCR originated in a young man in good health. Some clones in this sample may be carry-over from other donors' samples. The chain's CDR3 is CASRGQETQYF. CDR3 DNA sequence: TGCGCCAGCCGCGGGCAAGAGACCCAGTACTTC.